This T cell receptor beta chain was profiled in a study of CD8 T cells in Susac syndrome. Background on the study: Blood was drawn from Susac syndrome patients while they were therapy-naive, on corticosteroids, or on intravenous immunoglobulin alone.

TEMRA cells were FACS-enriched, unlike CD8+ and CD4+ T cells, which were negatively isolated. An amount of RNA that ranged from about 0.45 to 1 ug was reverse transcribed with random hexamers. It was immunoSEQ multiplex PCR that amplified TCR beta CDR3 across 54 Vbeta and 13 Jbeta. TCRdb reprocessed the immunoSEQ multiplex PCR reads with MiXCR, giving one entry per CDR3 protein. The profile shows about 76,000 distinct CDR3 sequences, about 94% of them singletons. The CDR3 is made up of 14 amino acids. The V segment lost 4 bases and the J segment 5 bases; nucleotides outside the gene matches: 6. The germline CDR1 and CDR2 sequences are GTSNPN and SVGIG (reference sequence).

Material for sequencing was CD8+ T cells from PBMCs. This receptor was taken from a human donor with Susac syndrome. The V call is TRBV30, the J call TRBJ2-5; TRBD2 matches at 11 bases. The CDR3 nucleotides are TGTGCCTGGATTAGCGGGGGGGGTGTGGAGACCCAGTACTTC. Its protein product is CAWISGGGVETQYF.